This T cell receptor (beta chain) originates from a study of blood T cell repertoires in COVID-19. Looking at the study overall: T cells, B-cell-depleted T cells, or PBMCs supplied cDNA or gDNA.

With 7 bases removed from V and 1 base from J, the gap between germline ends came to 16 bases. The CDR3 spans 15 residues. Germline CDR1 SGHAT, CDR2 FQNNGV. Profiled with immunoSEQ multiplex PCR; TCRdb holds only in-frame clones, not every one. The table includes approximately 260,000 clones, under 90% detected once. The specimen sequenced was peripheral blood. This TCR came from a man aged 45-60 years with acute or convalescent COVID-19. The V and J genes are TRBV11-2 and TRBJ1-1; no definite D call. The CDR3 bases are TGTGCCAGCACCTGGAGGAGGGAAACGAACACTGAAGCTTTCTTT. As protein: CASTWRRETNTEAFF. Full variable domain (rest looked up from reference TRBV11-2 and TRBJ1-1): EAGVAQSPRYKIIEKRQSVAFWCNPISGHATLYWYQQILGQGPKLLIQFQNNGVVDDSQLPKDRFSAERLKGVDSTLKIQPAKLEDSAVYLCASTWRRETNTEAFFGQGTRLTVV.